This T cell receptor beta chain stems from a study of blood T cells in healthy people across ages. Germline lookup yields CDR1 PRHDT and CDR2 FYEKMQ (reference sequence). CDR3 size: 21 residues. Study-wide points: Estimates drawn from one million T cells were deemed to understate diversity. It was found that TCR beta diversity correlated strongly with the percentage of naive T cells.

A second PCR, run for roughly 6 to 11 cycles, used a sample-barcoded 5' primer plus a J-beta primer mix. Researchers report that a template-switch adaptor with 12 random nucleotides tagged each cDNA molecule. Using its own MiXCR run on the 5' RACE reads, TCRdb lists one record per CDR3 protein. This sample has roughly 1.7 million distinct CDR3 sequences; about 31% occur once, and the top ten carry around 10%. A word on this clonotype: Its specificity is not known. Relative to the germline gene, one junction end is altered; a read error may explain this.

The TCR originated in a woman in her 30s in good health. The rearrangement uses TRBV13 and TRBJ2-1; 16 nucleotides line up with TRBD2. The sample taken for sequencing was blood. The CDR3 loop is CASSTITGTSGGVRSYDEQFF. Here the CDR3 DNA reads TGTGCCAGCAGTACTATAACCGGGACTAGCGGGGGGGTGCGCTCCTACGATGAGCAGTTCTTC.